One and the same sample provided the 13 T cell receptor beta chains below, sequenced in a study of early T cells in non-severe SARS-CoV-2 infection. TCRdb analysed the 5' RACE reads with MiXCR anew, one entry per CDR3 protein. The sample contains 70,000 to 75,000 distinct CDR3 sequences, roughly 13% of which appear only once. Sequences were obtained from whole blood. These receptor sequences come from an adult who was a healthcare worker with PCR-confirmed SARS-CoV-2 infection or an uninfected control (not recorded which).

This clonotype was observed a few times. The V and J genes are TRBV28 and TRBJ1-6, with TRBD1 matching 7 bases. Losses at the gene ends were 7 bases for V and 8 bases for J; bases not matched to a gene: 8. The CDR3 runs 14 residues. Germline V gene data show CDR1 as MDHEN and CDR2 as SYDVKM. The CDR3 spells CASILDRVYSPLHF. The CDR3 DNA reads TGTGCCAGCATTCTCGACAGGGTTTATTCACCCCTCCACTTT.

In its sample, this clonotype was seen a few times. The chain carries TRBV29-1 and TRBJ1-1; perhaps TRBD1 as D (5 bases). Trimming stripped 6 bases from V and 3 bases from J, with 5 bases between. The CDR3 extends over 10 amino acids. Germline V lookup: CDR1 SQVTM, CDR2 ANQGSEA. DNA for the CDR3: TGCAGCGTCAGGGACACTGAAGCTTTCTTT. This encodes CSVRDTEAFF.

The chain couples TRBV5-1 to TRBJ2-7; D ambiguous. There are 15 residues in the CDR3. The V end lost 4 bases, the J end lost 6 bases, and 20 bases lay between the germline ends. Germline V gene sequence: CDR1 SGHRS, CDR2 YFSETQ. The CDR3 is CASSVAGSRATEQYF. DNA for the CDR3: TGCGCCAGCAGCGTGGCCGGGTCTCGGGCGACCGAGCAGTACTTC.

The chain recombines TRBV3-1 with TRBJ2-3; no definite D call. Looked up from germline, CDR1 is LGHDT and CDR2 is YNNKEL (reference sequence). V dropped 1 base and J dropped 0 bases, with 8 bases sitting between them. This CDR3 region has 15 residues. In DNA, the CDR3 is TGTGCCAGCAGCCAAGCATTAGCTAGCACAGATACGCAGTATTTT. Amino acid sequence: CASSQALASTDTQYF.

In this sample, this clonotype turned up a few times. V is TRBV20-1 and J is TRBJ2-7; perhaps TRBD1 as D (5 bases). Germline values: CDR1 DFQATT, CDR2 SNEGSKA (reference sequence). The CDR3 loop spans 13 amino acids. The V gene lost 6 bases and the J gene lost 7 bases, with 19 bases spanning the gap. CDR3 sequence (DNA): TGCAGTGCCAGGGCGCCAGGCATGGAAGAGCAGTACTTC. It specifies CSARAPGMEEQYF.

This clonotype was counted between two and nine times. The chain links TRBV3-1 to TRBJ1-6; possible D gene TRBD1, 5 bases. Trimming pared 0 bases from V and 9 bases from J, leaving 12 bases between. The CDR3 totals 15 residues. CDR1 and CDR2 (germline): LGHDT, YNNKEL (reference sequence). This CDR3 is CASSQDNGGGSPLHF. CDR3 DNA: TGTGCCAGCAGCCAAGATAACGGCGGGGGTTCACCCCTCCACTTT.

This chain joins TRBV20-1 and TRBJ1-5; D unresolved. Germline CDR1 is DFQATT and CDR2 is SNEGSKA (reference sequence). CDR3 length: 16 residues. V was trimmed by 0 bases and J by 3 bases, leaving 15 bases between them. CDR3 in amino acids: CSARDSGVAVNQPQHF. CDR3 in DNA: TGCAGTGCTAGAGATAGCGGAGTCGCCGTCAATCAGCCCCAGCATTTT.

J is TRBJ1-4 and V is TRBV29-1; D is possibly TRBD1 (6 bases). CDR1 is SQVTM and CDR2 is ANQGSEA in the germline V gene. V lost 8 bases to trimming and J lost 7 bases, with 14 bases between them. CDR3 size: 12 residues. CDR3 in DNA: TGCAGCACACAGGGACGAGGTGAAAAACTGTTTTTT. Protein: CSTQGRGEKLFF.

This clonotype showed up many times. The chain has TRBV27 and TRBJ2-2; D unresolved. The CDR3 covers 13 residues. CDR1 is MNHEY, CDR2 SMNVEV, per germline (reference sequence). Deletions cut 5 bases from V and 5 bases from J, with 9 bases between. For the CDR3, the DNA is TGTGCCAGCAGTAAGGCGAGGACCGGGGAGCTGTTTTTT. This sequence encodes CASSKARTGELFF.

The J gene is TRBJ2-3, the V gene TRBV6-6; TRBD2 is a possible D gene (7 bases). Trimming took 6 bases from V and 6 from J, leaving 19 bases between them. The length of the CDR3 is 15 residues. Per germline, CDR1 MNHNY and CDR2 SVGAGI (reference sequence). CDR3 region: CASRSLAKGGDTQYF. The CDR3, as DNA: TGTGCCAGCAGGTCCCTAGCAAAGGGGGGGGATACGCAGTATTTT.

This clonotype was counted a few times. V gene TRBV6-2 or TRBV6-3 combines with J gene TRBJ2-2; the D call may be TRBD1 or TRBD2 (6 bases each). CDR1 and CDR2 (germline): MNHEY, SVGEGT. The CDR3 totals 15 residues. V was cut by 6 bases and J by 9 bases, with 20 bases left in between. This CDR3 reads CASRQPGGPPRELFF. The CDR3 bases are TGTGCCAGCAGACAACCCGGGGGCCCTCCCCGGGAGCTGTTTTTT.

This clonotype was counted only a few times. The gene calls are TRBV6-6 and TRBJ1-2; possibly TRBD1 for D (5 bases). The CDR3 has 14 residues. V lost 5 bases, J lost 4 bases, and 14 bases lay in between. Germline CDR1 reads MNHNY; CDR2 reads SVGAGI (reference sequence). The CDR3 nucleotides are TGTGCCAGCAGTGATGCTGGACAAGTCTATGGCTACACCTTC. Translation gives CASSDAGQVYGYTF.

This chain joins TRBV3-1 and TRBJ1-1; 9 nucleotides line up with TRBD1. This CDR3 has 14 residues. The germline CDR1 and CDR2 sequences are LGHDT and YNNKEL (reference sequence). V gave up 1 base and J gave up 11 bases; unmatched junction bases: 8. The CDR3 loop reads CASSQALQGARAFF. CDR3 sequence (DNA): TGTGCCAGCAGCCAAGCCCTACAGGGGGCGCGGGCTTTCTTT.